This T cell receptor beta chain was profiled in a study of blood T cell repertoires in COVID-19. About the research overall: The study drew acute and convalescent COVID-19 samples from the United States, Italy and Spain.

Sequenced by immunoSEQ multiplex PCR; TCRdb stores in-frame clones only, minus some. The sample holds about 220,000 clones, 80% to 85% seen once. V was pared by 1 base and J by 5 bases, with 14 bases of the junction left unmatched. The CDR3 runs 20 residues. CDR1 is SGHTA and CDR2 is FQGTGA in the germline V gene. Sequencing was done on a sample of peripheral blood. The sequence was obtained from a woman in her fifties or sixties with acute or convalescent COVID-19. This sequence joins TRBV7-3 and TRBJ2-1; 13 positions match TRBD2. CDR3 amino acids: CASSLRRGLGLAGTDNEQFF. DNA for the CDR3: TGTGCCAGCAGCTTAAGGCGTGGATTGGGACTAGCGGGGACGGACAATGAGCAGTTCTTC.